Listed here are 15 T cell receptor beta chains from one sample, sequenced in a study of blood T cells in healthy people across ages. For the second PCR, which ran for about 6 to 11 cycles, a sample-barcoded 5' primer and a J-beta primer mix were used. TCRdb recomputed calls from the 5' RACE reads with MiXCR, one row per CDR3 protein. The repertoire holds roughly 570,000 distinct CDR3 sequences, with 27% as singletons. The sample consisted of blood. The receptors were gathered from a woman in her 70s in good health.

The rearrangement uses TRBV29-1 and TRBJ2-3; tentatively, D is TRBD1 (6 bases). The CDR3 totals 14 residues. The V gene lost 4 bases and the J gene lost 6 bases, with 17 bases spanning the gap. Germline V gene data show CDR1 as SQVTM and CDR2 as ANQGSEA. DNA of the CDR3: TGCAGCGTTGGTTCTACAGGGTTGGGGGATACGCAGTATTTT. Residues: CSVGSTGLGDTQYF.

Regarding this clonotype: Germline is not matched at one junction end, which may reflect a read error. The chain combines TRBV3-1 with TRBJ2-5, with D possibly matching TRBD1 (5 bases). The CDR3 has 17 residues. Germline CDR1 reads LGHDT; CDR2 reads YNNKEL (reference sequence). CDR3 DNA sequence: TGTGCCGGCAGCCAAGATTGGGGCGCCCTAGTTGGAGAGACCCAGTACTTC. Its translation is CAGSQDWGALVGETQYF.

This clonotype was observed a few times. This chain joins TRBV7-2 and TRBJ2-3; the match to TRBD2 covers 16 bases. This CDR3 region has 17 residues. The germline CDR1 and CDR2 sequences are SGHTA and FQGNSA. V was pared by 2 bases and J by 6 bases, with 5 bases of the junction left unmatched. The CDR3 DNA follows: TGTGCCAGCAGCTTATTGGGACTAGCGGGGGGGCGTGATACGCAGTATTTT. It yields the protein CASSLLGLAGGRDTQYF.

The chain recombines TRBV5-1 with TRBJ1-5; 7 bases are a match to TRBD1. The CDR3 runs to 14 residues. Germline-derived CDR1 and CDR2 are SGHRS and YFSETQ. Trimming at V came to 0 bases and at J to 4 bases, leaving 1 base not matched to a gene. The CDR3 nucleotides read TGCGCCAGCAGCTTGGGGGACAGAAATCAGCCCCAGCATTTT. This translates into CASSLGDRNQPQHF.

The chain couples TRBV9 to TRBJ2-6, with 9 positions matching TRBD2. CDR3 length: 21 amino acids. Germline CDR1 SGDLS, CDR2 YYNGEE. Trimming took 3 bases from V and 0 from J; bases not matched to a gene: 16. CDR3 amino acids: CASSGQGVSGGRYSGANVLTF. In DNA form, the CDR3 reads TGTGCCAGCAGCGGACAAGGGGTCAGCGGGGGGCGTTACTCTGGGGCCAACGTCCTGACTTTC. Combining the CDR3 with reference TRBV9 and TRBJ2-6 gives the whole variable domain DSGVTQTPKHLITATGQRVTLRCSPRSGDLSVYWYQQSLDQGLQFLIQYYNGEERAKGNILERFSAQQFPDLHSELNLSSLELGDSALYFCASSGQGVSGGRYSGANVLTFGAGSRLTVL.

This clonotype showed up many times. The chain has TRBV20-1 and TRBJ2-5; 8 nucleotides align to TRBD2. The CDR3 loop spans 13 amino acids. V was pared by 7 bases and J by 5 bases, with 9 bases of the junction left unmatched. The germline V gene encodes CDR1 DFQATT and CDR2 SNEGSKA (reference sequence). DNA of the CDR3: TGCAGTGGCAAAATCGGGGGGGCGGAGACCCAGTACTTC. Translating it yields CSGKIGGAETQYF.

This clonotype was observed a few times. The genes are TRBV15 and TRBJ2-2; TRBD2 might be the D (5 bases). The V end was cut by 0 bases, the J end by 6 bases, with 8 bases between. Germline V CDR1 and CDR2: LNHNV, YYDKDF (reference sequence). CDR3 size: 14 residues. CDR3 protein: CATSRDWGAGELFF. The CDR3 bases are TGTGCCACCAGCAGAGATTGGGGAGCCGGGGAGCTGTTTTTT.

The rearrangement uses TRBV12-3 or TRBV12-4 and TRBJ2-7, with D possibly TRBD2 on 6 matching bases. The CDR3 loop spans 12 amino acids. V lost 6 bases to trimming and J lost 7 bases, with 13 bases between them. CDR3 protein: CASSPTRGEQYF. In DNA, the CDR3 is TGTGCCAGCAGCCCGACCCGGGGGGAGCAGTACTTC.

This chain joins TRBV5-1 and TRBJ2-1; D is possibly TRBD1 or TRBD2 (5 bases each). With 3 bases removed from V and 3 bases from J, the gap between germline ends came to 13 bases. Germline lookup yields CDR1 SGHRS and CDR2 YFSETQ. This CDR3 spans 15 amino acids. This CDR3 reads CASSWDGTVYNEQFF. In DNA form, the CDR3 reads TGCGCCAGCAGCTGGGACGGGACGGTCTACAATGAGCAGTTCTTC.

V gene TRBV12-3 or TRBV12-4 combines with J gene TRBJ2-5; a possible D gene is TRBD1 (6 bases). V was shortened by 6 bases and J by 5 bases, with 16 bases between the two germline ends. This CDR3 comprises 14 residues. This chain's CDR3 is CASSPTGSRETQYF. The CDR3 DNA is TGTGCCAGCAGCCCTACAGGGTCGAGGGAGACCCAGTACTTC.

The table lists this clonotype with a few counts. The junction does not match germline at one end; this may be a read error. The chain is built from TRBV9 and TRBJ1-6; D not certain. The CDR3 length is 14 residues. Germline-derived CDR1 and CDR2 are SGDLS and YYNGEE. CDR3 sequence (DNA): TGTGCCGGCAGCGTAGAAGGAAGAAGCTCACCCCTCCACTTT. Translated: CAGSVEGRSSPLHF.

In this sample, this clonotype turned up many times. V usage is TRBV5-1 and J usage is TRBJ2-1; D perhaps matches TRBD1 (6 bases). Trimming stripped 4 bases from V and 8 bases from J, with 16 bases between. CDR3 size: 14 residues. Per germline, CDR1 SGHRS and CDR2 YFSETQ. The DNA for the CDR3 is TGCGCCAGCAGCCCTAGTGGGGGCGGCGATGAGCAGTTCTTC. Residues: CASSPSGGGDEQFF.

The chain couples TRBV7-2 to TRBJ2-1; 11 bases align to TRBD2. The trim removed 1 base at V and 12 bases at J, leaving 8 bases unmatched. This CDR3 is built from 15 residues. Germline values: CDR1 SGHTA, CDR2 FQGNSA. CDR3 in amino acids: CASSLDASGGRGQFF. The CDR3 coding sequence is TGTGCCAGCAGCTTAGATGCTAGCGGGGGGCGTGGGCAGTTCTTC.

The chain uses TRBV2 and TRBJ2-5; TRBD2 aligns across 8 bases. V dropped 3 bases and J dropped 2; count of bases not matched to a gene: 2. The CDR3 spans 14 residues. Germline-derived CDR1 and CDR2 are SNHLY and FYNNEI. For the CDR3, the DNA is TGTGCCAGCAGTGACCAGCGGGGGCAAGAGACCCAGTACTTC. It specifies CASSDQRGQETQYF.

This chain links TRBV16 with TRBJ1-4, with D possibly TRBD1 on 5 matching bases. Germline CDR1 reads KGHSY; CDR2 reads FQNENV. There are 16 residues in the CDR3. The germline V and J ends were trimmed by 2 bases and 6 bases, with 16 bases remaining between them. In DNA, the CDR3 is TGTGCCAGCAGCCAAGGGAAGCAGGGCTTATATGAAAAACTGTTTTTT. Translating gives CASSQGKQGLYEKLFF.